This TCR beta chain was recovered during a study of shared clonotypes between healthy human individuals. Each subset's genomic DNA was split evenly across several immunoSEQ plates. The assay was immunoSEQ multiplex PCR, and TCRdb's table has in-frame clones only and misses some. Among fewer than 600,000 clones listed, roughly 80% were seen once. The CDR3 is 15 amino acids. V gave up 4 bases and J gave up 1 base, with 13 bases separating them. Per the germline V gene, CDR1 is KGHSH and CDR2 is LQKENI. The study, taken as a whole, reports: Represented genetic and exposure-history diversity was restricted by having few donors. Blood was the only sampled material, and tissue repertoires likely differ. Sharing of clonotypes among donors was expected to vary with sequencing depth.

About this clone itself: Its antigen is currently unknown.

Sample: PBMCs. This clonotype was obtained from a woman aged 40 to 55 in good health. Some clones in this sample may be carry-over from other donors' samples. The chain carries TRBV18 and TRBJ1-1; no firm D call. CDR3 nucleotide sequence: TGTGCCAGCTCACAAAGGACTGGCGGGAACACTGAAGCTTTCTTT. Protein product: CASSQRTGGNTEAFF. Based on the CDR3 plus reference TRBV18 and TRBJ1-1, the full variable domain is NAGVMQNPRHLVRRRGQEARLRCSPMKGHSHVYWYRQLPEEGLKFMVYLQKENIIDESGMPKERFSAEFPKEGPSILRIQQVVRGDSAAYFCASSQRTGGNTEAFFGQGTRLTVV.